The 12 T cell receptor beta chains below were found in one sample sequenced in a study of blood T cells in healthy people across ages. Through a sample-barcoded 5' primer and a J-beta primer mix, a second PCR was run for roughly 6 to 11 cycles. TCRdb passed the 5' RACE reads through MiXCR, listing each CDR3 protein once. This table holds 800,000 to 900,000 distinct CDR3 sequences, less than 80% found once. Sequenced: blood. These TCRs come from a man aged 25-40 years in good health.

This clonotype was seen repeatedly, ten times or more. This sequence joins TRBV3-1 and TRBJ2-5; D tentatively fits TRBD1 or TRBD2 (5 bases each). V was shortened by 5 bases and J by 4 bases, with 14 bases between the two germline ends. The CDR3 contains 14 residues. Looked up from germline, CDR1 is LGHDT and CDR2 is YNNKEL (reference sequence). The CDR3 sequence: CASSVEGRGETQYF. In DNA, the CDR3 is TGTGCCAGCAGCGTCGAGGGAAGGGGAGAGACCCAGTACTTC.

The rearrangement links TRBV9 to TRBJ2-3; TRBD2 agrees at 11 bases. The length of the CDR3 is 14 residues. V dropped 6 bases and J dropped 1; count of bases not matched to a gene: 1. The germline CDR1 and CDR2 sequences are SGDLS and YYNGEE. The CDR3 region is CASTTSGGTDTQYF. CDR3 coding DNA: TGTGCCAGCACGACTAGCGGGGGCACAGATACGCAGTATTTT.

The chain uses TRBV20-1 and TRBJ2-5; D is ambiguous. V lost 4 bases and J 4 bases, leaving 7 bases between the germline ends. Germline V lookup: CDR1 DFQATT, CDR2 SNEGSKA (reference sequence). This CDR3 contains 11 residues. This chain's CDR3 is CSATLGETQYF. The DNA for the CDR3 is TGCAGTGCTACGCTCGGAGAGACCCAGTACTTC.

For the CDR3, the DNA is TGTGCCAGCAGCATCGACGGGGGGGGGGCCCGTGGGGAGCTGTTTTTT. Translated: CASSIDGGGARGELFF. The genes are TRBV7-2 and TRBJ2-2; 8 bases line up with TRBD2. This CDR3 contains 16 residues. Germline CDR1 SGHTA, CDR2 FQGNSA. Germline trimming cut 5 bases from V and 8 bases from J; bases unmatched to any gene: 13.

The J gene is TRBJ2-6, the V gene TRBV21-1. TRBV21-1 is marked as a pseudogene. The CDR3 length is 13 residues. The CDR3 nucleotides read TGTGCCAGCAAAACGGCTGGGGCCAACGTCCTGACTTTC. This encodes CASKTAGANVLTF.

The rearrangement uses TRBV4-3 and TRBJ1-6, with 10 positions matching TRBD1. CDR3 size: 16 residues. Germline V lookup: CDR1 LGHNA, CDR2 YSLEER. The trim removed 1 base at V and 9 bases at J, leaving 6 bases unmatched. The CDR3 DNA is TGCGCCAGCAGCCAAGTAGGGACAGGGGCAGGTTCACCCCTCCACTTT. This sequence encodes CASSQVGTGAGSPLHF.

This clonotype has more than one count but fewer than ten. This chain links TRBV11-2 with TRBJ1-1, with D possibly matching TRBD1 (5 bases). The germline V and J ends were trimmed by 6 bases and 5 bases, with 16 bases remaining between them. The CDR3 totals 14 residues. Germline CDR1 is SGHAT and CDR2 is FQNNGV. CDR3 protein: CASRPDPGRTEAFF. For the CDR3, the DNA is TGTGCCAGCAGACCAGACCCAGGGCGGACTGAAGCTTTCTTT. Full variable domain (outside the CDR3, taken from reference TRBV11-2 and TRBJ1-1): EAGVAQSPRYKIIEKRQSVAFWCNPISGHATLYWYQQILGQGPKLLIQFQNNGVVDDSQLPKDRFSAERLKGVDSTLKIQPAKLEDSAVYLCASRPDPGRTEAFFGQGTRLTVV.

This clonotype occurred a few times. The chain employs TRBV4-2 and TRBJ1-2; D perhaps matches TRBD1 (5 bases). The germline V gene encodes CDR1 LGHNA and CDR2 YNFKEQ. The CDR3 totals 15 residues. V gave up 1 base and J gave up 0 bases, with 9 bases separating them. CDR3 in DNA: TGTGCCAGCAGCCAAGCCCAGGGAACTAACTATGGCTACACCTTC. It is translated as CASSQAQGTNYGYTF.

The genes are TRBV29-1 and TRBJ1-1; D gene uncertain. Germline lookup yields CDR1 SQVTM and CDR2 ANQGSEA. Trimming took 7 bases from V and 0 from J, leaving 9 bases between them. This CDR3 has 12 amino acids. In nucleotides, the CDR3 is TGCAGCGCCCGGAACATGAACACTGAAGCTTTCTTT. It codes for CSARNMNTEAFF.

The chain uses TRBV7-2 and TRBJ2-7; D is unclear. Germline V gives CDR1 SGHTA, CDR2 FQGNSA. The CDR3 runs 14 residues. Between the trimmed V and J ends, which lost 1 base and 5 bases, there was a span of 12 bases. As DNA, the CDR3 is TGTGCCAGCAGCTTAGAGCACGGAGTCGACGAGCAGTACTTC. Amino acid sequence: CASSLEHGVDEQYF.

This clonotype has only one observation. V usage is TRBV28 and J usage is TRBJ2-1; tentatively, D is TRBD2 (6 bases). Germline CDR1 is MDHEN and CDR2 is SYDVKM. The CDR3 sequence is 15 residues long. The ends were cut back, 6 bases at V and 0 bases at J, with 12 bases in the middle. CDR3 nucleotides: TGTGCCAGCAGACAACGGGGGAGCTCCTACAATGAGCAGTTCTTC. Its translation: CASRQRGSSYNEQFF.

The gene calls are TRBV7-2 and TRBJ2-7, with unresolved D. Between the trimmed V and J ends, which lost 1 base and 2 bases, there was a span of 18 bases. The CDR3 runs to 17 residues. Per germline, CDR1 SGHTA and CDR2 FQGNSA. The CDR3 DNA is TGTGCCAGCAGCTTAGAATTGTTGGCTATGTCCCCCTACGAGCAGTACTTC. Its translation: CASSLELLAMSPYEQYF.